These T cell receptor beta chains were read from a single sample in a study of T cells expressing NK-cell markers. TCRdb reanalyzed the 5' RACE reads and collapses them to one entry per CDR3 protein, without DNA. Listed are 200,000 to 300,000 distinct CDR3 sequences; more than 3.5% falls within the top ten. What was sequenced was blood T cells: a sorted CD56 or NKG2C T cell subset, CD4+ or CD8+ T cells, or bulk PBMC T cells (not recorded which). All receptors derive from a woman aged 18 to 75 in good health. CDR3s include the opening cysteine and the closing phenylalanine or tryptophan.

CDR3aa: CSARDVRGISGNTIYF
v_gene: TRBV20-1
j_gene: TRBJ1-3

CDR3aa: CASVLGPGYQPQHF
v_gene: TRBV5-8
j_gene: TRBJ1-5

CDR3aa: CASSLGGATIETQYF
v_gene: TRBV7-3
j_gene: TRBJ2-5

CDR3aa: CAWSGAARETQYF
v_gene: TRBV30
j_gene: TRBJ2-5

CDR3aa: CSADSGQGGDEQFF
v_gene: TRBV29-1
j_gene: TRBJ2-1

CDR3aa: CSVEDHPSNEQFF
v_gene: TRBV29-1
j_gene: TRBJ2-1

CDR3aa: CASSYGQNTEAFF
v_gene: TRBV6-5
j_gene: TRBJ1-1

CDR3aa: CASRVEGAGGYTF
v_gene: TRBV12-3/TRBV12-4
j_gene: TRBJ1-2

CDR3aa: CASSVSTLQETQYF
v_gene: TRBV6-1
j_gene: TRBJ2-5

CDR3aa: CASSQGQGTDTQYF
v_gene: TRBV5-8
j_gene: TRBJ2-3

CDR3aa: CATSRDRVAGGSEQYF
v_gene: TRBV15
j_gene: TRBJ2-7

CDR3aa: CASSLRDRNYEQYF
v_gene: TRBV18
j_gene: TRBJ2-7

CDR3aa: CASSRTSTSTDTQYF
v_gene: TRBV7-3
j_gene: TRBJ2-3

CDR3aa: CASSFGIIQETQYF
v_gene: TRBV12-3/TRBV12-4
j_gene: TRBJ2-5

CDR3aa: CASSFVEDRVNEKLFF
v_gene: TRBV12-3/TRBV12-4
j_gene: TRBJ1-4

CDR3aa: CASSFARANNEQFF
v_gene: TRBV7-2
j_gene: TRBJ2-1

CDR3aa: CASRLRAGRNEQFF
v_gene: TRBV5-1
j_gene: TRBJ2-1

CDR3aa: CASIRDTEAFF
v_gene: TRBV6-5
j_gene: TRBJ1-1

CDR3aa: CASSLVMNTGELFF
v_gene: TRBV11-1
j_gene: TRBJ2-2

CDR3aa: CAIREPGRGHTEAFF
v_gene: TRBV10-3
j_gene: TRBJ1-1

CDR3aa: CATRRGSNSGTQYF
v_gene: TRBV15
j_gene: TRBJ2-5

CDR3aa: CASSYSTSPREQYF
v_gene: TRBV6-5
j_gene: TRBJ2-7

CDR3aa: CSARSGAQETQYF
v_gene: TRBV20-1
j_gene: TRBJ2-5

CDR3aa: CASSLGDRANQPQHF
v_gene: TRBV11-2
j_gene: TRBJ1-5

CDR3aa: CASSHLGGHTDTQYF
v_gene: TRBV12-3/TRBV12-4
j_gene: TRBJ2-3

CDR3aa: CASSYGARSTDTQYF
v_gene: TRBV6-5
j_gene: TRBJ2-3